This T cell receptor beta chain comes out of a study of CD8+ T cells in alopecia areata. Study details: At a dose of 5 to 10 mg twice daily, oral tofacitinib was given to treated patients. Affected scalp percentage set treated patients' severity scores. General study points: Besides other cells, scalp samples also yield sequences of resident alphabeta T cells from normal skin.

V dropped 7 bases and J dropped 9 bases, with 21 bases sitting between them. The V gene's germline CDR1 is SNHLY and CDR2 FYNNEI. The length of the CDR3 is 15 residues. A note on this clone: What it recognizes is unknown.

The sample's treatment: oral pan-JAK inhibitor, 5-10 mg twice daily. The sorting of PBMCs gave CD4+ and CD8+ T cells. It was cDNA, reverse transcribed from extracted RNA, that served as the sequencing template. Sequenced by immunoSEQ multiplex PCR; TCRdb stores in-frame clones only, minus some. The sample yields 90,000 or so clones, around 47% seen once. This chain joins TRBV2 and TRBJ2-2, with a weak D call TRBD1 (5 bases). The source was CD8+ T cells sorted from blood, collected at week 24, from a patient treated with tofacitinib. The sequence was collected from a human donor with alopecia areata. The CDR3 DNA sequence: TGTGCCAGCACTCTCCCCCAGGGCGTCAGTAGGGAGCTGTTTTTT. Amino acids: CASTLPQGVSRELFF.